The source of this TCR beta chain is a study of CD8 T cells in ankylosing spondylitis. Study observations and caveats: Ankylosing spondylitis blood appeared to carry a characteristic TCR beta motif of under ten highly homologous variants.

This clonotype has a count of ten or more. Its antigen is still unknown. Using its own MiXCR run on the 5' RACE reads, TCRdb lists one record per CDR3 protein. This table holds 250,000 or so distinct CDR3 sequences, around a tenth found once. The sequenced sample consisted of blood, either unsorted or a sorted T cell fraction (not recorded which). This clonotype was obtained from a male donor with ankylosing spondylitis or in good health (not recorded which).

The CDR3 bases are TGCAGTGCTCCCGACAGGGAGGCAGATGGCTACACCTTC. Translated: CSAPDREADGYTF. The chain employs TRBV20-1 and TRBJ1-2, with TRBD1 matching 7 bases. The germline V gene encodes CDR1 DFQATT and CDR2 SNEGSKA (reference sequence). The V and J ends lost 5 bases and 6 bases, in that order; junction bases with no gene match: 9. This CDR3 is 13 amino acids long.